This passage covers 25 T cell receptor beta chains from one sample sequenced in a study of T cells in localized non-small cell lung cancer. Here immunoSEQ multiplex PCR was the method, and the copy in TCRdb shows in-frame clones only, minus some. Of under 40,000 clones listed, roughly 90% are singletons. Sequences were derived from peripheral blood, sampled before any cancer treatment. The receptors originated from a woman aged 35 to 69 with stage I lung adenocarcinoma.

The chain uses TRBV19 and TRBJ1-3; 8 nucleotides align to TRBD1. Germline lookup yields CDR1 LNHDA and CDR2 SQIVND (reference sequence). V trimming: 2 bases; J trimming: 1 base; junction bases outside the gene matches: 7. The CDR3 covers 17 residues. CDR3 sequence: CASSIWTGLGSGNTIYF. The CDR3 DNA follows: TGTGCCAGTAGTATATGGACAGGGCTAGGATCTGGAAACACCATATATTTT.

This rearrangement joins TRBV9 to TRBJ2-1; 7 bases map to TRBD2. Germline V gives CDR1 SGDLS, CDR2 YYNGEE. J was trimmed by 9 bases and V by 4 bases; bases with no gene match: 16. The CDR3 spans 16 residues. For the CDR3, the DNA is TGTGCCAGCAGCCTCCTAGTGGGTAGTGGGGGGGGTGAGCAGTTCTTC. This translates into CASSLLVGSGGGEQFF.

The chain is built from TRBV18 and TRBJ1-2; D is perhaps TRBD1 (6 bases). CDR3 length: 12 residues. CDR1 KGHSH and CDR2 LQKENI come from the germline V gene. The germline V and J ends were trimmed by 5 bases and 9 bases, with 13 bases remaining between them. The DNA for the CDR3 is TGTGCCAGCTCAGAAAACAGGGATAGCTACACCTTC. Translating gives CASSENRDSYTF.

The chain joins TRBV9 to TRBJ2-4; D uncertain. This CDR3 is 15 amino acids long. CDR1 is SGDLS, CDR2 YYNGEE, per germline. V was pared by 0 bases and J by 2 bases, with 9 bases between. The CDR3 DNA is TGTGCCAGCAGCGTAGGTGGTGTTCCCAAAAACATTCAGTACTTC. It codes for CASSVGGVPKNIQYF.

The gene calls are TRBV27 and TRBJ1-1, with TRBD1 as a possible D gene (6 bases). Germline CDR1 reads MNHEY; CDR2 reads SMNVEV (reference sequence). The V gene lost 6 bases and the J gene lost 4 bases, with 9 bases spanning the gap. The CDR3 contains 12 residues. CDR3 residues: CASRTGLTEAFF. The CDR3 DNA is TGTGCCAGCAGAACAGGGCTCACTGAAGCTTTCTTT.

V and J are TRBV30 and TRBJ2-1; maybe TRBD2 (6 bases). Per germline, CDR1 GTSNPN and CDR2 SVGIG (reference sequence). The CDR3 has 12 residues. The germline V and J ends were trimmed by 3 bases and 6 bases, with 9 bases remaining between them. CDR3 residues: CAWSGGVNEQFF. DNA for the CDR3: TGTGCCTGGAGCGGAGGGGTCAATGAGCAGTTCTTC.

V and J are TRBV11-3 and TRBJ2-7; D possibly matches TRBD1 or TRBD2 (5 bases each). V dropped 5 bases and J dropped 6 bases, with 14 bases sitting between them. The CDR3 is 13 amino acids. Germline lookup yields CDR1 SGHNT and CDR2 YENEEA. The CDR3 spells CASSRQPEGEQYF. In DNA form, the CDR3 reads TGTGCCAGCAGCCGACAGCCCGAGGGCGAGCAGTACTTC. The complete variable domain, with remaining parts taken from reference TRBV11-3 and TRBJ2-7, reads EAGVVQSPRYKIIEKKQPVAFWCNPISGHNTLYWYLQNLGQGPELLIRYENEEAVDDSQLPKDRFSAERLKGVDSTLKIQPAELGDSAVYLCASSRQPEGEQYFGPGTRLTVT.

CDR3 bases: TGTGCCAGCAGTATGTGGGACAGCCATAATGAAAAACTGTTTTTT. Its protein is CASSMWDSHNEKLFF. V and J are TRBV6-1 and TRBJ1-4, with 7 bases aligning to TRBD1. Germline CDR1 and CDR2: MNHNS and SASEGT. V lost 5 bases and J lost 4; bases outside the gene matches: 7. This CDR3 contains 15 residues.

The gene calls are TRBV7-8 and TRBJ2-3; D not resolved. In germline, CDR1 is SGHVS, CDR2 FQNEAQ. This CDR3 has 13 amino acids. V dropped 5 bases and J dropped 5 bases, with 11 bases sitting between them. The CDR3 loop is CASSRVAIDTQYF. The CDR3 bases are TGTGCCAGCAGCCGAGTGGCAATAGATACGCAGTATTTT. The complete variable domain, with remaining parts taken from reference TRBV7-8 and TRBJ2-3, reads GAGVSQSPRYKVAKRGQDVALRCDPISGHVSLFWYQQALGQGPEFLTYFQNEAQLDKSGLPSDRFFAERPEGSVSTLKIQRTQQEDSAVYLCASSRVAIDTQYFGPGTRLTVL.

V usage is TRBV7-6 and J usage is TRBJ2-5, with D maybe TRBD1 (6 bases). Germline lookup yields CDR1 SGHVS and CDR2 FNYEAQ. The CDR3 length is 14 residues. V dropped 7 bases and J dropped 0 bases, with 12 bases sitting between them. DNA for the CDR3: TGTGCCAGCACCTGGGGGCCGTACCAAGAGACCCAGTACTTC. Its translation: CASTWGPYQETQYF.

The rearrangement uses TRBV2 and TRBJ2-3; TRBD1 aligns across 10 bases. The CDR3 runs 14 residues. V lost 6 bases to trimming and J lost 4 bases; unmatched junction nucleotides: 4. Germline CDR1 is SNHLY and CDR2 is FYNNEI. CDR3 sequence (DNA): TGTGCCAGCAGGGGACAGGGGAACGCAGATACGCAGTATTTT. It specifies CASRGQGNADTQYF. Combining the CDR3 with reference TRBV2 and TRBJ2-3 gives the whole variable domain EPEVTQTPSHQVTQMGQEVILRCVPISNHLYFYWYRQILGQKVEFLVSFYNNEISEKSEIFDDQFSVERPDGSNFTLKIRSTKLEDSAMYFCASRGQGNADTQYFGPGTRLTVL.

This chain joins TRBV7-9 and TRBJ2-6; no reliable D call. Germline V gene data show CDR1 as SEHNR and CDR2 as FQNEAQ (reference sequence). With 3 bases removed from V and 1 base from J, the gap between germline ends came to 4 bases. The CDR3 totals 14 residues. The CDR3, as DNA: TGTGCCAGCAGCTTTTCGTCTGGGGCCAACGTCCTGACTTTC. Its translation is CASSFSSGANVLTF. Combining the CDR3 with reference TRBV7-9 and TRBJ2-6 gives the whole variable domain DTGVSQNPRHKITKRGQNVTFRCDPISEHNRLYWYRQTLGQGPEFLTYFQNEAQLEKSRLLSDRFSAERPKGSFSTLEIQRTEQGDSAMYLCASSFSSGANVLTFGAGSRLTVL.

The chain is built from TRBV7-9 and TRBJ2-7; tentatively, D is TRBD1 (6 bases). Trimming removed 4 bases at V and 6 bases at J, with 10 bases between. The CDR3 runs to 12 residues. The germline gives CDR1 SEHNR, CDR2 FQNEAQ (reference sequence). The CDR3 loop is CASSYDRSEQYF. CDR3 bases: TGTGCCAGCAGCTACGACAGGAGCGAGCAGTACTTC.

The CDR3 DNA is TGTGCCAGCAGCACTTACCCAGACAGAGGAGGAGAGCAGTACTTC. It is translated as CASSTYPDRGGEQYF. The V and J genes are TRBV9 and TRBJ2-7; D possibly matches TRBD1 or TRBD2 (5 bases each). Trimming pared 4 bases from V and 7 bases from J, leaving 21 bases between. There are 15 residues in the CDR3. CDR1 SGDLS and CDR2 YYNGEE come from the germline V gene.

This rearrangement joins TRBV10-3 to TRBJ2-1; 12 bases match TRBD2. J lost 7 bases, V lost 4 bases, and 14 bases had no gene match. CDR1 is ENHRY, CDR2 SYGVKD, per germline. The CDR3 sequence is 18 residues long. CDR3 region: CAISVYPSGGATKNEQFF. Here the CDR3 DNA reads TGTGCCATCAGTGTTTACCCTAGCGGGGGGGCAACGAAAAATGAGCAGTTCTTC.

The chain combines TRBV27 with TRBJ1-6, with D hard to call. Germline V gives CDR1 MNHEY, CDR2 SMNVEV (reference sequence). Between the trimmed V and J ends, which lost 3 bases and 6 bases, there was a span of 12 bases. The length of the CDR3 is 15 residues. The CDR3 loop is CASSFTGPPNSPLHF. CDR3 nucleotides: TGTGCCAGCAGTTTCACGGGTCCTCCTAATTCACCCCTCCACTTT.

This clone was detected a few times. The chain carries TRBV12-5 and TRBJ2-7; D possibly corresponds to TRBD1 (6 bases). CDR3 length: 16 residues. Germline-derived CDR1 and CDR2 are LGHNT and FRNRAP. Trimming stripped 6 bases from V and 8 bases from J, with 26 bases between. CDR3 sequence reads: CASGNFITGLARQQYF. In DNA, the CDR3 is TGTGCTAGTGGCAATTTCATCACAGGGCTCGCCAGGCAGCAGTACTTC.

The chain couples TRBV4-3 to TRBJ1-4, with D uncertain. This CDR3 is built from 14 residues. Per germline, CDR1 LGHNA and CDR2 YSLEER. Trimming removed 0 bases at V and 7 bases at J, with 9 bases between. CDR3 coding DNA: TGCGCCAGCAGCCAAGATCGGATATCTGAAAAACTGTTTTTT. It translates to CASSQDRISEKLFF.

V gene TRBV5-1 combines with J gene TRBJ2-7; 8 bases agree with TRBD1. This CDR3 contains 14 residues. Germline V gene lookup returns CDR1 SGHRS and CDR2 YFSETQ. The trim removed 4 bases at V and 3 bases at J, leaving 6 bases unmatched. Here the CDR3 DNA reads TGCGCCAGCAGCCCGAAGACAGGGGACTACGAGCAGTACTTC. Translating gives CASSPKTGDYEQYF.

The J gene is TRBJ2-3, the V gene TRBV5-1; unclear D gene. Per germline, CDR1 SGHRS and CDR2 YFSETQ. The CDR3 runs 12 residues. V lost 4 bases and J lost 2, with 5 bases in between. The CDR3 sequence is CASSPPTDTQYF. For the CDR3, the DNA is TGCGCCAGCAGCCCTCCCACAGATACGCAGTATTTT.

The chain couples TRBV7-2 to TRBJ2-4, with D uncertain. From germline, CDR1 is SGHTA and CDR2 FQGNSA. The CDR3 consists of 13 residues. V was trimmed by 1 base and J by 5 bases, leaving 6 bases between them. CDR3 region: CASSLGLENIQYF. For the CDR3, the DNA is TGTGCCAGCAGCTTAGGGCTGGAAAACATTCAGTACTTC.

The chain combines TRBV9 with TRBJ2-3, with unresolved D. Germline CDR1 and CDR2: SGDLS and YYNGEE. Between the trimmed V and J ends, which lost 2 bases and 1 base, there was a span of 11 bases. CDR3 length equals 15 residues. The CDR3 coding sequence is TGTGCCAGCAGCGTTTTAGGGTACGGCACAGATACGCAGTATTTT. Its protein is CASSVLGYGTDTQYF.

V gene TRBV7-6 combines with J gene TRBJ2-2; 7 bases agree with TRBD1. Unmatched junction bases numbered 6, after V lost 0 bases and J lost 5 bases. Germline V gives CDR1 SGHVS, CDR2 FNYEAQ. CDR3 length: 16 residues. Written as DNA, the CDR3 is TGTGCCAGCAGCTTAGCCACAGGGGAAATAACCGGGGAGCTGTTTTTT. It codes for CASSLATGEITGELFF.

In DNA, the CDR3 is TGTGCCAGCAACGGGGCTAGAAGACAGGGGAAGGGGGTTACGCAGTATTTT. This sequence encodes CASNGARRQGKGVTQYF. The chain carries TRBV7-8 and TRBJ2-3; 8 nucleotides align to TRBD1. This CDR3 is 17 amino acids long. The J segment lost 8 bases and the V segment lost 7 bases, leaving 20 bases of the junction unmatched. Germline values: CDR1 SGHVS, CDR2 FQNEAQ.

This clone has just a few counts. The chain uses TRBV9 and TRBJ2-3; possibly TRBD1 for D (6 bases). The CDR3 covers 15 residues. Between the trimmed V and J ends, which lost 4 bases and 1 base, there was a span of 13 bases. Germline CDR1 is SGDLS and CDR2 is YYNGEE. CDR3 region: CASSSPGQRTDTQYF. CDR3 in DNA: TGTGCCAGCAGCTCCCCGGGACAACGCACAGATACGCAGTATTTT.